The present TCR beta chain was sequenced within a study of CD8 T cells in Susac syndrome. Random hexamers served to reverse transcribe roughly 0.45 to 1 ug RNA. The CDR3 of TCR beta was amplified by immunoSEQ multiplex PCR across 54 Vbeta and 13 Jbeta. TCRdb reprocessed the immunoSEQ multiplex PCR reads with MiXCR, giving one entry per CDR3 protein. Among around 280,000 distinct CDR3 sequences, under 95% were seen once, and the ten largest hold about 0.07%. Sequencing of TCR beta, carried out with a high-throughput approach, was applied to CD8+ and CD4+ T cells from the blood. The multiple sclerosis control group consisted of treatment-naive patients whose relapsing-remitting disease, which was either stable or active, fulfilled revised McDonald criteria. TEMRA cells were FACS-enriched and CD8+ and CD4+ T cells negatively isolated. Trimming pared 3 bases from V and 8 bases from J, leaving 11 bases between. This CDR3 spans 13 amino acids. CDR1 is LNHDA, CDR2 SQIVND, per germline (reference sequence).

What was sequenced was CD4+ T cells from PBMCs. This TCR was sampled from a human donor with multiple sclerosis. This chain joins TRBV19 and TRBJ1-3, with D unresolved. In nucleotides, the CDR3 is TGTGCCAGTAGTATTGAAGATCTACACACCATATATTTT. It encodes CASSIEDLHTIYF.